This TCR beta chain was observed in a study of OX40 agonist ivuxolimab in advanced cancers. Study outcomes and limitations: In the 0.1-3.0 mg/kg groups, partial responders showed among the lowest expansion. At doses 0.1 to 3.0 mg/kg, CD4+ and CD8+ clones expanded.

Remarks on this clone: The antigen is not known.

The CDR3 spans 15 residues. The germline CDR1 and CDR2 sequences are SGHRS and YFSETQ. V lost 4 bases and J lost 7; bases outside the gene matches: 14. TCRdb's table, derived via immunoSEQ multiplex PCR, lists solely in-frame clones and lacks some. The sample carries around 94,000 clones, around 91% recorded once. Autoimmune disease history or systemic immunosuppression was exclusionary. V and J are TRBV5-1 and TRBJ2-7; 7 bases line up with TRBD1. Material: CD4+ or CD8+ T cells sorted from blood, obtained in a trial of the OX40 agonist ivuxolimab. This TCR was sampled from an adult with an advanced solid tumor such as melanoma, head and neck, liver or kidney cancer. The DNA for the CDR3 is TGCGCCAGCAGCCCCTACGACAGGGAGTACCGGGAGCAGTACTTC. Amino acid sequence: CASSPYDREYREQYF. Based on the CDR3 plus reference TRBV5-1 and TRBJ2-7, the full variable domain is KAGVTQTPRYLIKTRGQQVTLSCSPISGHRSVSWYQQTPGQGLQFLFEYFSETQRNKGNFPGRFSGRQFSNSRSEMNVSTLELGDSALYLCASSPYDREYREQYFGPGTRLTVT.